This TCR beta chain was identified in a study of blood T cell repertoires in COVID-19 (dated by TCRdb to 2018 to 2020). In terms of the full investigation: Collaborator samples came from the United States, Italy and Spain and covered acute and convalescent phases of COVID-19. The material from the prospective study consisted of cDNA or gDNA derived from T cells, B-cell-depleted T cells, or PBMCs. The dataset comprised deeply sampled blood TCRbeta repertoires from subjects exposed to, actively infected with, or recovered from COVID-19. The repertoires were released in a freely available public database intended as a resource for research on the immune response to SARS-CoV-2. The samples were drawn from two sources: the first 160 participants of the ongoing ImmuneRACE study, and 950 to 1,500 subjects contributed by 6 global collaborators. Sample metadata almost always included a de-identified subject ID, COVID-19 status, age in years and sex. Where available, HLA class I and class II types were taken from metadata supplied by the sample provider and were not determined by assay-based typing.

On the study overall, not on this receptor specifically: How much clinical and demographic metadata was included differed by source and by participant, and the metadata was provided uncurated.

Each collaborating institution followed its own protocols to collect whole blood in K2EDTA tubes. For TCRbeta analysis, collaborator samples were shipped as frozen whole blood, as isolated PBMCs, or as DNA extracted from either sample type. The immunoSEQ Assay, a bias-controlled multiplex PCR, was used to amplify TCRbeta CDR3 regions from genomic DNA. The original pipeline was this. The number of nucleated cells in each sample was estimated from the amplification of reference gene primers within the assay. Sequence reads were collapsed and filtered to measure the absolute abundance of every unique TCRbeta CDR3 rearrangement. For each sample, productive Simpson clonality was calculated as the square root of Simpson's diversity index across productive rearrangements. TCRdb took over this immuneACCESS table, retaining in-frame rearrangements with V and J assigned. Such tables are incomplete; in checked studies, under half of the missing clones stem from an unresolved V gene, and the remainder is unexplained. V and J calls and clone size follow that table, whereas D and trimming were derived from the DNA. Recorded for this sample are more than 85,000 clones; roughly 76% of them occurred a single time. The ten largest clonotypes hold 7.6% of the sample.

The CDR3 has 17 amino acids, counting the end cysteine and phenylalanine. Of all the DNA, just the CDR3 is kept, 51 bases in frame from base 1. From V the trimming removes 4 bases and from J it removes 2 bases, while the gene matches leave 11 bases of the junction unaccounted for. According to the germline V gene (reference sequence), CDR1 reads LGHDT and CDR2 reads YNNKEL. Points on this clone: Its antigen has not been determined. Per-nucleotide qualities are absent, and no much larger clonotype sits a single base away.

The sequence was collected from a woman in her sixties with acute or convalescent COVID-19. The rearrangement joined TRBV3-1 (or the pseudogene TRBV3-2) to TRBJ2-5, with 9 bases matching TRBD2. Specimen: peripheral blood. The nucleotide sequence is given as TGTGCCAGCAGCCCCCGGCCGGGACTAGCCCGTCAAGAGACCCAGTACTTC. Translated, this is CASSPRPGLARQETQYF.